This T cell receptor beta chain was identified in a study of T-cell memory formation after mild COVID-19. Overall study: Largely, TCR clusters stayed within a single donor.

Trimming cost V 1 base and J 4 bases, with 16 bases left between them. Germline V gives CDR1 DFQATT, CDR2 SNEGSKA (reference sequence). The CDR3 consists of 15 residues. This clonotype was detected a few times. MiXCR, run by TCRdb on the 5' RACE reads, gives a single entry per CDR3 protein. The sample has about 170,000 distinct CDR3 sequences; about an eighth are singletons. This rearrangement joins TRBV20-1 to TRBJ1-2; D gene ambiguous. The receptor comes from a man aged 18-30 years who had mild COVID-19 (a few samples of this study predate the infection). Cell type and time point are not known. The sample was PBMCs or a T cell subset sorted from them (not recorded which). Here the CDR3 reads CSARAKRRGFYGYTF. CDR3 DNA: TGCAGTGCTAGAGCCAAGAGACGGGGATTCTATGGCTACACCTTC.